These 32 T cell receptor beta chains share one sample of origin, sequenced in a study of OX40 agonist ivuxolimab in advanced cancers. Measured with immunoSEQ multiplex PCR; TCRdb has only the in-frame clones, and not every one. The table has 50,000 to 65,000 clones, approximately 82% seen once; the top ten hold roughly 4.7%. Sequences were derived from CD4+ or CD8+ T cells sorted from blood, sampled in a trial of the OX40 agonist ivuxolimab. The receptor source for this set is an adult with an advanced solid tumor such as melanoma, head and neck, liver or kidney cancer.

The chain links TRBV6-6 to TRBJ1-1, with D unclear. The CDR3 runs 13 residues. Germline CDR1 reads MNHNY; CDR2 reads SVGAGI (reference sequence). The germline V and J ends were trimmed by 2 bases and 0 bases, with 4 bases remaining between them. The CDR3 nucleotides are TGTGCCAGCAGTTACACTTTGAACACTGAAGCTTTCTTT. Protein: CASSYTLNTEAFF.

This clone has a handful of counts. The chain's CDR3 is CASSGAGDSYGYTF. CDR3 in DNA: TGTGCCAGCAGTGGGGCAGGGGACTCCTATGGCTACACCTTC. This sequence joins TRBV2 and TRBJ1-2; the D gene is possibly TRBD1 (6 bases). The V and J ends lost 4 bases and 4 bases respectively, with 13 bases between them. CDR1 SNHLY and CDR2 FYNNEI come from the germline V gene. The CDR3 loop spans 14 amino acids.

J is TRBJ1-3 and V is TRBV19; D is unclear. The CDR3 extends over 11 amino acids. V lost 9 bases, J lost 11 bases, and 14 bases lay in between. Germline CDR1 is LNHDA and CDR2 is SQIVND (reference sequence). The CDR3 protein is CASGEGLPIYF. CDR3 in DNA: TGTGCCAGCGGAGAGGGTTTACCCATATATTTT.

The CDR3 nucleotides read TGTGCCAGCAGCTTCCAGGGGGCGGCCCAGTACTTC. It is translated as CASSFQGAAQYF. This sequence joins TRBV7-9 and TRBJ2-5, with 8 bases matching TRBD1. Germline CDR1 SEHNR, CDR2 FQNEAQ (reference sequence). The CDR3 totals 12 residues. Germline trimming cut 3 bases from V and 9 bases from J; bases unmatched to any gene: 3.

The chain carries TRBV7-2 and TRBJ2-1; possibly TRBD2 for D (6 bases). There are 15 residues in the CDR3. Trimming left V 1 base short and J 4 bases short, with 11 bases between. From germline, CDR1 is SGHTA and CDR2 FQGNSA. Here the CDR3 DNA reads TGTGCCAGCAGCTTAGAGGGACTGGGTTACAATGAGCAGTTCTTC. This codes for CASSLEGLGYNEQFF.

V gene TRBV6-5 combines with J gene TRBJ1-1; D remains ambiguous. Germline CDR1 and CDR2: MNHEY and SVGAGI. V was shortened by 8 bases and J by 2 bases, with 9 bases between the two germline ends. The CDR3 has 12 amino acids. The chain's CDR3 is CASSAGNTEAFF. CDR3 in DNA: TGTGCCAGCTCGGCAGGCAACACTGAAGCTTTCTTT.

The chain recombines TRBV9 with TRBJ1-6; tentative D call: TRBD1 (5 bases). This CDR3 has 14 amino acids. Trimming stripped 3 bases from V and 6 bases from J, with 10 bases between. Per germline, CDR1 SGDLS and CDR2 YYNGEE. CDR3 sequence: CASSAGRGNSPLHF. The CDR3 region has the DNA TGTGCCAGCAGCGCAGGGAGGGGTAATTCACCCCTCCACTTT.

The CDR3 DNA follows: TGTGCCAGCAGCGCCACTGGAAACACCATATATTTT. Protein sequence: CASSATGNTIYF. V gene TRBV6-1 combines with J gene TRBJ1-3; D gene ambiguous. Germline V gives CDR1 MNHNS, CDR2 SASEGT. This CDR3 is 12 amino acids long. Trimming cost V 6 bases and J 2 bases, with 5 bases left between them.

CDR3 protein: CASTPGARDTQYF. DNA for the CDR3: TGTGCCAGCACCCCAGGGGCTAGAGATACGCAGTATTTT. V is TRBV7-9 and J is TRBJ2-3, with D perhaps TRBD1 (6 bases). Germline-derived CDR1 and CDR2 are SEHNR and FQNEAQ (reference sequence). CDR3 size: 13 residues. Trimming shortened V by 7 bases and J by 5 bases, and 13 bases separated the two germline ends.

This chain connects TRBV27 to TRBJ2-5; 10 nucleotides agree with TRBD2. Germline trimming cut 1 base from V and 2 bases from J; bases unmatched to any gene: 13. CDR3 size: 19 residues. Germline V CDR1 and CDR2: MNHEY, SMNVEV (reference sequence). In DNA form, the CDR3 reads TGTGCCAGCAGTTTATTCGGAATCATAGCGGGAGGAGGTCAAGAGACCCAGTACTTC. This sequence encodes CASSLFGIIAGGGQETQYF.

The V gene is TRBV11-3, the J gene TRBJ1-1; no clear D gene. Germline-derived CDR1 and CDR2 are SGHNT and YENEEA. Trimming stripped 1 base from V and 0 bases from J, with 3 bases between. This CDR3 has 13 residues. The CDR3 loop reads CASSLAVNTEAFF. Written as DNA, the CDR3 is TGTGCCAGCAGCTTAGCGGTGAACACTGAAGCTTTCTTT. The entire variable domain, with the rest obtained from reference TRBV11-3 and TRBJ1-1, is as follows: EAGVVQSPRYKIIEKKQPVAFWCNPISGHNTLYWYLQNLGQGPELLIRYENEEAVDDSQLPKDRFSAERLKGVDSTLKIQPAELGDSAVYLCASSLAVNTEAFFGQGTRLTVV.

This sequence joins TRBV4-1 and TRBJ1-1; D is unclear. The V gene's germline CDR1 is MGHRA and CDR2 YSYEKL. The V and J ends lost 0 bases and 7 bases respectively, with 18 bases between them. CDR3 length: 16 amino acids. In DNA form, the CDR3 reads TGCGCCAGCAGCCAAGATGCCGTTTTGGGGTCTGGTGAAGCTTTCTTT. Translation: CASSQDAVLGSGEAFF.

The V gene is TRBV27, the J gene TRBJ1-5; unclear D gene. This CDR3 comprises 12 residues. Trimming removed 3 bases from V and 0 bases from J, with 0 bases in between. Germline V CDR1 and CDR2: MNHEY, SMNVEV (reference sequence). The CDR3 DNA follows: TGTGCCAGCAGTTTTAGCAATCAGCCCCAGCATTTT. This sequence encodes CASSFSNQPQHF.

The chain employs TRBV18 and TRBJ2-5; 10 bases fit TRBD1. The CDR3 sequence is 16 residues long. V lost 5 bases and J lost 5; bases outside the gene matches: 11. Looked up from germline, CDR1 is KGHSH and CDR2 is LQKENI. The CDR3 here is CASSASGTGVIETQYF. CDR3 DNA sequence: TGTGCCAGCTCAGCCTCCGGGACAGGGGTAATCGAGACCCAGTACTTC.

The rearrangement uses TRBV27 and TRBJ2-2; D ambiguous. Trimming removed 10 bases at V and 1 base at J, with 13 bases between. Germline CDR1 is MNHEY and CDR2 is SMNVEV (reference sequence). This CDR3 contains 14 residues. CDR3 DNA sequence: TGTGCCACCTCCCAGGCCTGGAACACCGGGGAGCTGTTTTTT. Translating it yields CATSQAWNTGELFF.

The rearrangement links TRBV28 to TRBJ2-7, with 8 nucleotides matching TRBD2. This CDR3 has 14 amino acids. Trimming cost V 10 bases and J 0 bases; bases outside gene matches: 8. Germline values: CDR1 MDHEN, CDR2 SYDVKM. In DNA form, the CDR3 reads TGTGCCACCCTCGGCAGCGGGAGCTCCTACGAGCAGTACTTC. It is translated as CATLGSGSSYEQYF.

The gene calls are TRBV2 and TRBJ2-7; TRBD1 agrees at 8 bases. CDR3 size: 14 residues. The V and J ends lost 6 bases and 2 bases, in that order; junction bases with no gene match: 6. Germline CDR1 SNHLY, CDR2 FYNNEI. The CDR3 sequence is CASRLTGEAYEQYF. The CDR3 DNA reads TGTGCCAGCAGGCTGACAGGGGAAGCCTACGAGCAGTACTTC.

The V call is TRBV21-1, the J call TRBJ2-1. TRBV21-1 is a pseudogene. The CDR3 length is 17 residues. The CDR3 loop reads CASSKEGYQSSYNEQFF. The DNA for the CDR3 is TGTGCCAGCAGCAAAGAAGGGTACCAGAGCTCCTACAATGAGCAGTTCTTC.

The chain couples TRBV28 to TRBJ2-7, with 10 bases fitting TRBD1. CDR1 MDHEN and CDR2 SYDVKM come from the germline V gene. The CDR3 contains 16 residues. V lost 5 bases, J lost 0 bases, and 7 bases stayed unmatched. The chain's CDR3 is CASSPWGQGSSYEQYF. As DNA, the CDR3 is TGTGCCAGCAGTCCATGGGGACAGGGGAGCTCCTACGAGCAGTACTTC.

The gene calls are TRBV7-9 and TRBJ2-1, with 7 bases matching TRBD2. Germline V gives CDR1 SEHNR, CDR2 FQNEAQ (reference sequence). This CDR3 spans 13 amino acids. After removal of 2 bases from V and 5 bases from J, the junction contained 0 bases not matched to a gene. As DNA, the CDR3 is TGTGCCAGCAGCTTAAGCGGGGACAATGAGCAGTTCTTC. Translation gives CASSLSGDNEQFF.

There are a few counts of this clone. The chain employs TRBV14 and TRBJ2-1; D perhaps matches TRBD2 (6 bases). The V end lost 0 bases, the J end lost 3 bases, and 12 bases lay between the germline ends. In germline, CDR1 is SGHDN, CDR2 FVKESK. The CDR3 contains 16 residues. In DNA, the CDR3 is TGTGCCAGCAGCCAAGATACCTGGCGGGACTACAATGAGCAGTTCTTC. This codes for CASSQDTWRDYNEQFF.

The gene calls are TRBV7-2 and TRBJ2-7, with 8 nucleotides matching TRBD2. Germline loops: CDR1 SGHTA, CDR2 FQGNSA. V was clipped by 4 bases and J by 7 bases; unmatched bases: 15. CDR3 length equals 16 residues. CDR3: CASSSGRFGGAGEQYF. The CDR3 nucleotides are TGTGCCAGCAGCTCTGGCCGGTTCGGGGGGGCCGGGGAGCAGTACTTC.

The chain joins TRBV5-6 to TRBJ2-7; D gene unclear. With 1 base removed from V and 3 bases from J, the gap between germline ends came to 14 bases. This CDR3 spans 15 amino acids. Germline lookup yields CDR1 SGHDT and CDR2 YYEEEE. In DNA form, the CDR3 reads TGTGCCAGCAGCTTGATTCGGCTAGAAGACTACGAGCAGTACTTC. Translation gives CASSLIRLEDYEQYF.

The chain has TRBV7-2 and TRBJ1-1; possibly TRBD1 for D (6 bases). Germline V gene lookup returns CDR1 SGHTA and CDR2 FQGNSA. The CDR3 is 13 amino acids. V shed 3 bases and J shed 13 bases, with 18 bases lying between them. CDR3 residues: CASSFPMGQGIFF. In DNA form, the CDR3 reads TGTGCCAGCAGCTTTCCAATGGGCCAGGGGATTTTCTTT.

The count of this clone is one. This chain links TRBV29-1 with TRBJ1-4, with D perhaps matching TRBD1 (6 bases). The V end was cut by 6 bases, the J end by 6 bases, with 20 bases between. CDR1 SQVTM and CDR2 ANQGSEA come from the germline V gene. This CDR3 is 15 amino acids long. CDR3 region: CSVPPCGGAYEKLFF. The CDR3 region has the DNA TGCAGCGTCCCGCCGTGCGGGGGCGCATATGAAAAACTGTTTTTT.

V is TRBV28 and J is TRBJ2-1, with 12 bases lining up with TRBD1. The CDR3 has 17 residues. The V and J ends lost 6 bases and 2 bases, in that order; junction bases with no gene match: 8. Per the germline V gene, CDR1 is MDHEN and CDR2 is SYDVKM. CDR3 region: CASRPSGTGGTYNEQFF. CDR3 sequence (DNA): TGTGCCAGCAGACCCTCCGGGACAGGGGGCACCTACAATGAGCAGTTCTTC.

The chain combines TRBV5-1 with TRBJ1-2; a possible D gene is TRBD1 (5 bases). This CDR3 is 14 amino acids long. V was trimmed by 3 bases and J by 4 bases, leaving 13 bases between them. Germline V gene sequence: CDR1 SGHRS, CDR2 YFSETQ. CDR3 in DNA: TGCGCCAGCAGCTGGGCCGCAGGGAGCTATGGCTACACCTTC. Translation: CASSWAAGSYGYTF. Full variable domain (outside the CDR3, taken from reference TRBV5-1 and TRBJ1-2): KAGVTQTPRYLIKTRGQQVTLSCSPISGHRSVSWYQQTPGQGLQFLFEYFSETQRNKGNFPGRFSGRQFSNSRSEMNVSTLELGDSALYLCASSWAAGSYGYTFGSGTRLTVV.

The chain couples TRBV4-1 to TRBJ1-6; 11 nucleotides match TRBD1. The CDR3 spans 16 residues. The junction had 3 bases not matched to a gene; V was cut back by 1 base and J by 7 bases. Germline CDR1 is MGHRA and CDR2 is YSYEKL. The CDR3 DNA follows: TGCGCCAGCAGCCAAGGGACAGGGGGCAGCAATTCACCCCTCCACTTT. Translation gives CASSQGTGGSNSPLHF.

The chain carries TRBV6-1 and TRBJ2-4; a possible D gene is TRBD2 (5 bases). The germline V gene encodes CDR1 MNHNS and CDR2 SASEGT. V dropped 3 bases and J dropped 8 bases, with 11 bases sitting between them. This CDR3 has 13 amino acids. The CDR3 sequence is CASSDWRGYIQYF. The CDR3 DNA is TGTGCCAGCAGTGATTGGAGAGGGTACATTCAGTACTTC.

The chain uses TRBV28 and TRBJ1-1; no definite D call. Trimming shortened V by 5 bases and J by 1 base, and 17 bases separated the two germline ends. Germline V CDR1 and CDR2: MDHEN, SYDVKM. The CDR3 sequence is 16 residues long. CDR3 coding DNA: TGTGCCAGCAGTCCAGGACTAGCGGGAGGGAACACTGAAGCTTTCTTT. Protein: CASSPGLAGGNTEAFF.

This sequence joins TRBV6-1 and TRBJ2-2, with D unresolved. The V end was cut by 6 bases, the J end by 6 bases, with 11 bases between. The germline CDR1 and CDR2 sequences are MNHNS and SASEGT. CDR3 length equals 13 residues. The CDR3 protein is CASRRDTSGELFF. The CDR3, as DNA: TGTGCCAGCAGAAGAGACACCTCCGGGGAGCTGTTTTTT.

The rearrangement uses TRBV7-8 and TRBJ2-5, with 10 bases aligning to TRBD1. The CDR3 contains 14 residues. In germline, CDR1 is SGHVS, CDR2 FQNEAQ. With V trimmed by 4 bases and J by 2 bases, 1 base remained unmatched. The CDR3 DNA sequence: TGTGCCAGCAGCTGGGACAGGGGACAAGAGACCCAGTACTTC. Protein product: CASSWDRGQETQYF.